One T cell receptor (beta chain) is described in this entry. Its specific antigen is unknown. Qualities for individual bases were not recorded, and no much larger clone is one base off. This specimen belongs to a study of T cell responses to AZD1222 COVID-19 vaccine (dated by TCRdb to 2020 to 2023). About the investigation overall: AZD1222 recipients with second doses at about 4 weeks or about 12 weeks were pooled, because spike-specific TCR depth and breadth did not differ between schedules. TCR sequencing was performed for roughly 250 trial participants, of whom about 200 were given two doses of AZD1222 and around 26 were given two doses of MenACWY control vaccine. Trial participants were enrolled into age subgroups of 18-55, 56-69 and 70-plus years, which contained about 150, 28 and 57 TCR-sequenced participants, respectively.

Explained via the paper, the time point label denotes: baseline before first vaccination. Vaccinee samples came from UK trials COV001 and COV002, including a single-blind randomized controlled phase 2/3 trial of AZD1222 (ChAdOx1 nCoV-19) in healthy adults. For TCRbeta chain sequencing, PBMC samples from trial participants were taken at day 0 and at day 28 after the second dose. The CDR3 regions of human TCRbeta chains were analyzed by immunosequencing. On the study's bioinformatics: TCRs in the repertoires were matched against a reference library of SARS-CoV-2-specific TCRs that had been generated with the MIRA antigen-specificity platform. Breadth was defined as the fraction of unique TCRs that were SARS-CoV-2-associated. Depth was defined as the fraction of total T cells that were SARS-CoV-2-associated. Using the MIRA data, each spike-specific TCR was assigned both to the spike region to which the TCR was reactive and to a CD4 or CD8 class. Log10-transformed breadth and depth values were compared by one-way ANOVA with Sidak's multiple comparisons tests. TCRdb took this table from immuneACCESS and kept in-frame rearrangements with V and J called. Such tables lack part of the clones; where checked against another copy, unresolved V genes explain under half of the gap, and the rest is unexplained. V and J calls and clone size come straight from that table; D and trimming were deduced from the DNA. In this sample the table shows 92,000 or so clones, 85% to 90% of which occur a single time. The ten largest clones take up 26% of the sample.

Beyond this particular receptor, the publication reports: The 56-69-year group was small, and its depth increase did not reach significance, likely because of low power. Participants were mostly white British and included more females than males, and it was suggested by the authors that clonal diversity may have been underestimated. Spike-specific TCR breadth and depth rose significantly after two AZD1222 doses compared with day 0 and with MenACWY recipients. Vaccine-associated CD4 TCRs spanned the whole spike protein, with dominant responses in regions 160-218 and 743-854. No day 14 peak-response samples were available, so repertoires were characterized only after the peak T cell response. Conclusions about previously exposed vaccinees are limited because only five to seven AZD1222 recipients were SARS-CoV-2 seropositive at baseline. Reportedly, almost half of the unique spike-specific TCRs recognized epitopes lying outside the regions that are mutated in the B.1.351 and B.1.1.7 variants.

The input for sequencing was peripheral blood, taken on day 0 of AZD1222 vaccination. This receptor was taken from an adult in good health.

The nucleotide sequence is TGTGCCACCACGACAGGGGGCCTTCGCTACGAGCAGTACTTC. This codes for CATTTGGLRYEQYF. The chain links TRBV24-1 with TRBJ2-7, and TRBD1 aligns with 10 junction nucleotides. The germline V gene gives CDR1 as KGHDR and CDR2 as SFDVKD. From its cysteine to its phenylalanine, the CDR3 spans 14 amino acids. The kept DNA is CDR3 alone, 42 bases in frame from the first base. Ends trimmed: V by 8 bases, J by 3 bases; bases unmatched to a gene: 6.